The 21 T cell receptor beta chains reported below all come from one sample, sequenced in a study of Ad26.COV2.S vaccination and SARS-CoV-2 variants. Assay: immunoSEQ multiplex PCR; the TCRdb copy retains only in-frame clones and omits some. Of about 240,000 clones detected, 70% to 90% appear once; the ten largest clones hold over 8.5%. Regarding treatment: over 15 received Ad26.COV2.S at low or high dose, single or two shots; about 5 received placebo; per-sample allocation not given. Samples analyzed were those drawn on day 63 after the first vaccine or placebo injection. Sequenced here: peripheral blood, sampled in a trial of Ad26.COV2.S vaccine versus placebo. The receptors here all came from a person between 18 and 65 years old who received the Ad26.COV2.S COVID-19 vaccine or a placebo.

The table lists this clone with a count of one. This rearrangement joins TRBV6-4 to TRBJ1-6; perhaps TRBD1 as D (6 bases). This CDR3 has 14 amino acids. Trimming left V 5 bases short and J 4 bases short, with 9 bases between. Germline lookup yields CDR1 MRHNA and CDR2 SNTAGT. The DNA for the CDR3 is TGTGCCAGCAGTCGACAGGTTTATAATTCACCCCTCCACTTT. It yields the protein CASSRQVYNSPLHF.

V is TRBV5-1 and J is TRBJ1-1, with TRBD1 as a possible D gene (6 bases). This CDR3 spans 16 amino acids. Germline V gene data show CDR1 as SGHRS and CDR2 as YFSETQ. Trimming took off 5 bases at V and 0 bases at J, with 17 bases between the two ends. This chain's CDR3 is CASRPGQGGMNTEAFF. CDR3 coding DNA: TGCGCCAGCAGACCGGGACAAGGCGGTATGAACACTGAAGCTTTCTTT. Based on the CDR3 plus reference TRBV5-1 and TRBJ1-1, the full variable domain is KAGVTQTPRYLIKTRGQQVTLSCSPISGHRSVSWYQQTPGQGLQFLFEYFSETQRNKGNFPGRFSGRQFSNSRSEMNVSTLELGDSALYLCASRPGQGGMNTEAFFGQGTRLTVV.

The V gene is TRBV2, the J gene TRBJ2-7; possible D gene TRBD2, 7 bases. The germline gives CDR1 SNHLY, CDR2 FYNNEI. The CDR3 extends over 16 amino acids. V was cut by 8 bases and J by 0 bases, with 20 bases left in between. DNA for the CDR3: TGTGCCAGCTACCCCCTCGGGGGGCAGAGCTCCTACGAGCAGTACTTC. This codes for CASYPLGGQSSYEQYF.

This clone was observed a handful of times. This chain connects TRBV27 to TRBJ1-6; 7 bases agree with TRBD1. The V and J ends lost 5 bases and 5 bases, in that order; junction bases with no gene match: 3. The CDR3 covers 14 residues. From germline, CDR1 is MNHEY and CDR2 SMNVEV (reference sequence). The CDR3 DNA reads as TGTGCCAGCAGTCCCGGACAGGATAATTCACCCCTCCACTTT. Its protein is CASSPGQDNSPLHF.

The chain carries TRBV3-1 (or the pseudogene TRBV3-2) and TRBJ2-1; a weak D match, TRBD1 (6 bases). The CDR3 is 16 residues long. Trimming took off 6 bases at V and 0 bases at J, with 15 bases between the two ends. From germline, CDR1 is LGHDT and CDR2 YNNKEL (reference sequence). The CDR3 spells CASSPLRGSSYNEQFF. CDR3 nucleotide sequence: TGTGCCAGCAGTCCCCTGAGGGGGAGCTCCTACAATGAGCAGTTCTTC.

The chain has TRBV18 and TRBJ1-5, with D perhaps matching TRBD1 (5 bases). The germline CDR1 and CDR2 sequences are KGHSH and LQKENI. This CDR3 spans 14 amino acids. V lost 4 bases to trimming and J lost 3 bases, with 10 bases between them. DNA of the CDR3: TGTGCCAGCTCACTCATACAGGACAATCAGCCCCAGCATTTT. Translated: CASSLIQDNQPQHF.

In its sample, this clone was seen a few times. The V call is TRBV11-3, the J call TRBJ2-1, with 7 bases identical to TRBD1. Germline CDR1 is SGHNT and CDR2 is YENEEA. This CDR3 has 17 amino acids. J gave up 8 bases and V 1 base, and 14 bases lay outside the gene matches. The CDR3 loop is CASSLGMTGLGGDEQFF. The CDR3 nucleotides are TGTGCCAGCAGCTTAGGGATGACAGGGCTAGGTGGGGATGAGCAGTTCTTC.

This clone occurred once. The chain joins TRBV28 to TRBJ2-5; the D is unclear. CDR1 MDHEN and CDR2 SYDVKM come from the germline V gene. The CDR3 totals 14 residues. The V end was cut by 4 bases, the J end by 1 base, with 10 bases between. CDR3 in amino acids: CASSSEPVQETQYF. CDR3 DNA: TGTGCCAGCAGTTCGGAACCGGTCCAAGAGACCCAGTACTTC. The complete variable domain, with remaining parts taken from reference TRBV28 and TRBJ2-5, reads DVKVTQSSRYLVKRTGEKVFLECVQDMDHENMFWYRQDPGLGLRLIYFSYDVKMKEKGDIPEGYSVSREKKERFSLILESASTNQTSMYLCASSSEPVQETQYFGPGTRLLVL.

CDR3 protein: CASSLASGGAHNEQFF. The CDR3 nucleotides are TGTGCCAGCAGCCTCGCTAGCGGGGGGGCCCACAATGAGCAGTTCTTC. The chain couples TRBV11-2 to TRBJ2-1; TRBD2 matches at 12 bases. Losses at the gene ends were 5 bases for V and 5 bases for J; bases not matched to a gene: 7. Germline assignment: CDR1 SGHAT and CDR2 FQNNGV. This CDR3 comprises 16 residues.

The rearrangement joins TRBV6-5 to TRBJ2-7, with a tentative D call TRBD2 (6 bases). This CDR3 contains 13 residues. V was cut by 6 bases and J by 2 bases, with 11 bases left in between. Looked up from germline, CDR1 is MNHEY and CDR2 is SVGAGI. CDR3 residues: CASSRGLPYEQYF. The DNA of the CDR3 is TGTGCCAGCAGCCGGGGACTGCCCTACGAGCAGTACTTC.

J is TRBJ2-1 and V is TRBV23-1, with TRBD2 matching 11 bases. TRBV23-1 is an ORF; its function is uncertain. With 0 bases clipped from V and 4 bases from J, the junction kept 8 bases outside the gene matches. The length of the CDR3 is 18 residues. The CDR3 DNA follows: TGCGCCAGCAGTCAATCGAGGCCTAGCGGGAGGACTTACAATGAGCAGTTCTTC. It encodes CASSQSRPSGRTYNEQFF.

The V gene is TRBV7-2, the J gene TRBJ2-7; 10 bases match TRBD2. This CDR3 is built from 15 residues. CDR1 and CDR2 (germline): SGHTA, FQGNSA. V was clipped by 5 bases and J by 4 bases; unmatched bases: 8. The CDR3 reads CASSPQAGGPYEQYF. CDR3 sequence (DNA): TGTGCCAGCAGCCCCCAAGCGGGGGGGCCTTACGAGCAGTACTTC. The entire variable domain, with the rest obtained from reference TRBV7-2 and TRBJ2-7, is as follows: GAGVSQSPSNKVTEKGKDVELRCDPISGHTALYWYRQSLGQGLEFLIYFQGNSAPDKSGLPSDRFSAERTGGSVSTLTIQRTQQEDSAVYLCASSPQAGGPYEQYFGPGTRLTVT.

The CDR3 is CASTPARYSNQPQHF. In DNA form, the CDR3 reads TGTGCCAGCACCCCGGCACGGTATAGCAATCAGCCCCAGCATTTT. The chain couples TRBV28 to TRBJ1-5; D unresolved. The V end was cut by 7 bases, the J end by 0 bases, with 13 bases between. The CDR3 length is 15 residues. Per the germline V gene, CDR1 is MDHEN and CDR2 is SYDVKM. Drawing the rest from reference TRBV28 and TRBJ1-5, the complete variable domain is DVKVTQSSRYLVKRTGEKVFLECVQDMDHENMFWYRQDPGLGLRLIYFSYDVKMKEKGDIPEGYSVSREKKERFSLILESASTNQTSMYLCASTPARYSNQPQHFGDGTRLSIL.

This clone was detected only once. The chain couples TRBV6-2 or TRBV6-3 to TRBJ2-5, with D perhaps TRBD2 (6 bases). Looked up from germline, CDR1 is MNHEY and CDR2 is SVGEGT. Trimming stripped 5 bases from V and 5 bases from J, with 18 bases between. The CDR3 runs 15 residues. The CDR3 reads CASSMRGLLPETQYF. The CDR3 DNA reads TGTGCCAGCAGTATGAGGGGACTCCTCCCGGAGACCCAGTACTTC.

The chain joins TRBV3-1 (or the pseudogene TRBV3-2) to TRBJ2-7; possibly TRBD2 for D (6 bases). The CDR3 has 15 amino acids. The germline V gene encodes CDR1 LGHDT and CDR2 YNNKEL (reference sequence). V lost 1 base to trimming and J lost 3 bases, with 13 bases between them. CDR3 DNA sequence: TGTGCCAGCAGCCAAGGCCATCTCGGGAGCTACGAGCAGTACTTC. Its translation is CASSQGHLGSYEQYF.

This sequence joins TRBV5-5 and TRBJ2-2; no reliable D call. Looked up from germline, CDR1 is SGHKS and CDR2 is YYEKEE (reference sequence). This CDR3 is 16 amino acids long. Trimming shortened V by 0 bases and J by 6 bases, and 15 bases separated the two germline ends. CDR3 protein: CASSLGSHLNPGELFF. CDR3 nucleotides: TGTGCCAGCAGCTTGGGTTCACATTTAAACCCCGGGGAGCTGTTTTTT.

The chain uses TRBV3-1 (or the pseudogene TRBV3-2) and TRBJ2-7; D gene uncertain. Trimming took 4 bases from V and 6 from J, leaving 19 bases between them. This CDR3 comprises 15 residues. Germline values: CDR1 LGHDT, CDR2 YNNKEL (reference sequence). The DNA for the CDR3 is TGTGCCAGCAGCCCCCCTGGCAGGACCTTTGGCGAGCAGTACTTC. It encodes CASSPPGRTFGEQYF.

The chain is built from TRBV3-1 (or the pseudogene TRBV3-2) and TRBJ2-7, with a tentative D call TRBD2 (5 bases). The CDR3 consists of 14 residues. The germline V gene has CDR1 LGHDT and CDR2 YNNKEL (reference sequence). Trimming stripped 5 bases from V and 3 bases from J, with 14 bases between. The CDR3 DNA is TGTGCCAGCAGCACCAGCGGACGCAACTACGAGCAGTACTTC. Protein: CASSTSGRNYEQYF.

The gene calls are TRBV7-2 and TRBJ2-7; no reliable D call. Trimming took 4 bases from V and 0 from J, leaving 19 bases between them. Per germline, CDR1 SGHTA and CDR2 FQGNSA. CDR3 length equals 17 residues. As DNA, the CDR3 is TGTGCCAGCAGCTCCCTTGACTCCCTGTCCCGCTCCTACGAGCAGTACTTC. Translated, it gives CASSSLDSLSRSYEQYF. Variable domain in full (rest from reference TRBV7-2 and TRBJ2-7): GAGVSQSPSNKVTEKGKDVELRCDPISGHTALYWYRQSLGQGLEFLIYFQGNSAPDKSGLPSDRFSAERTGGSVSTLTIQRTQQEDSAVYLCASSSLDSLSRSYEQYFGPGTRLTVT.

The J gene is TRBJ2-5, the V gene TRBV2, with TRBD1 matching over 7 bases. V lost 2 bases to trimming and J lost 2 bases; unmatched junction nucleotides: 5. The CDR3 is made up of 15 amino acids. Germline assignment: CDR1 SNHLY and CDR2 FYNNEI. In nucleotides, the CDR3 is TGTGCCAGCAGTGAAATCCTCAGGGGGCAAGAGACCCAGTACTTC. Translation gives CASSEILRGQETQYF.

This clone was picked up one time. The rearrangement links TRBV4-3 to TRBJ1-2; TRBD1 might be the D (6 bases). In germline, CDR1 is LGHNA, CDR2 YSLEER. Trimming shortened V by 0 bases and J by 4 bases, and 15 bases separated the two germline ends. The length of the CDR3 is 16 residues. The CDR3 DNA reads TGCGCCAGCAGCCAAGAGGGGGCCTTTGGGGGCTATGGCTACACCTTC. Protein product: CASSQEGAFGGYGYTF.